The 19 T cell receptor beta chains below all came from one sample that was sequenced in a study of Ad26.COV2.S vaccination and SARS-CoV-2 variants. Sequencing was performed with immunoSEQ multiplex PCR; in TCRdb, only in-frame clones are kept and a portion is missing. This sample has hundreds of thousands of clones; 75% to 95% occur once, and the top ten carry roughly an eighth. Noted treatment: about 20 received Ad26.COV2.S at low or high dose, single or two shots; about 5 received placebo; per-sample allocation not given. The study sampled participants on day 63 after the first vaccine or placebo injection. The sample was peripheral blood, taken in a trial of Ad26.COV2.S vaccine versus placebo. Source of these receptors: a person between 18 and 65 years old who received the Ad26.COV2.S COVID-19 vaccine or a placebo.

This clone appeared once. The chain couples TRBV5-6 to TRBJ2-7; D is unresolved. This CDR3 spans 11 amino acids. Trimming removed 4 bases at V and 7 bases at J, with 9 bases between. CDR1 is SGHDT, CDR2 YYEEEE, per germline. The CDR3 sequence: CASSLLREQYF. The CDR3 DNA reads as TGTGCCAGCAGCCTCTTACGGGAGCAGTACTTC.

CDR3 loop: CASSVGAESSGNTIYF. CDR3 DNA: TGTGCCAGCAGCGTAGGGGCTGAGAGCTCTGGAAACACCATATATTTT. The chain links TRBV9 to TRBJ1-3; D is undetermined. Germline CDR1 is SGDLS and CDR2 is YYNGEE. The CDR3 length is 16 residues. The V end was cut by 0 bases, the J end by 0 bases, with 10 bases between.

The CDR3 nucleotides are TGTGCCAGCAGTTTCCACGAGCGCGAGACCCAGTACTTC. Its translation is CASSFHERETQYF. The chain combines TRBV12-3 or TRBV12-4 with TRBJ2-5; no firm D call. Between the trimmed V and J ends, which lost 3 bases and 5 bases, there was a span of 10 bases. The CDR3 has 13 residues.

The rearrangement uses TRBV2 and TRBJ2-5, with 8 nucleotides matching TRBD1. CDR1 and CDR2 from the germline V gene are SNHLY and FYNNEI. The J segment lost 5 bases and the V segment lost 7 bases, leaving 9 bases of the junction unmatched. This CDR3 has 14 residues. CDR3 in DNA: TGTGCCAGCACGTGGACAGGGCTCGGGGAGACCCAGTACTTC. It specifies CASTWTGLGETQYF.

Concerning this clone itself: This sample also contains other DNA sequences that code for the same CDR3. The chain has TRBV11-3 and TRBJ2-5; weak D call: TRBD1 (5 bases). The CDR3 consists of 14 residues. Germline V gives CDR1 SGHNT, CDR2 YENEEA. V dropped 1 base and J dropped 5 bases, with 11 bases sitting between them. In DNA form, the CDR3 reads TGTGCCAGCAGCTTAGGGGGCCAAGGGGAGACCCAGTACTTC. It translates to CASSLGGQGETQYF.

The DNA for the CDR3 is TGTGCCAGCAGCTTCCCTGGGGGGTACAATGAGCAGTTCTTC. Translating it yields CASSFPGGYNEQFF. V and J are TRBV5-5 and TRBJ2-1; possible D gene TRBD2, 6 bases. The CDR3 contains 14 residues. Trimming left V 2 bases short and J 4 bases short, with 10 bases between. In germline, CDR1 is SGHKS, CDR2 YYEKEE (reference sequence). Full variable domain (remainder filled in from reference TRBV5-5 and TRBJ2-1): DAGVTQSPTHLIKTRGQQVTLRCSPISGHKSVSWYQQVLGQGPQFIFQYYEKEERGRGNFPDRFSARQFPNYSSELNVNALLLGDSALYLCASSFPGGYNEQFFGPGTRLTVL.

J is TRBJ1-1 and V is TRBV19; 10 bases are shared with TRBD1. The CDR3 covers 17 residues. The germline V gene has CDR1 LNHDA and CDR2 SQIVND (reference sequence). With V trimmed by 5 bases and J by 1 base, 10 bases remained unmatched. CDR3 nucleotide sequence: TGTGCCAGTAGTGGGATGACAGGGGGCGCGTGGAACACTGAAGCTTTCTTT. The encoded protein is CASSGMTGGAWNTEAFF.

The CDR3 spells CASSQDTGRGQETQYF. The CDR3 DNA sequence: TGCGCCAGCAGCCAAGATACAGGCAGGGGGCAAGAGACCCAGTACTTC. The genes are TRBV4-3 and TRBJ2-5; 7 nucleotides match TRBD1. CDR3 length: 16 amino acids. Germline CDR1 and CDR2: LGHNA and YSLEER. Trimming at V came to 0 bases and at J to 2 bases, leaving 6 bases not matched to a gene.

The rearrangement joins TRBV14 to TRBJ2-1, with 8 bases that match TRBD1. This CDR3 has 13 amino acids. Germline loops: CDR1 SGHDN, CDR2 FVKESK. Trimming at V came to 1 base and at J to 10 bases, leaving 3 bases not matched to a gene. In DNA, the CDR3 is TGTGCCAGCAGCCAAGCCCGGACAGGGGAGCAGTTCTTC. Protein sequence: CASSQARTGEQFF.

This chain joins TRBV19 and TRBJ1-1, with 11 nucleotides matching TRBD1. Germline loops: CDR1 LNHDA, CDR2 SQIVND (reference sequence). This CDR3 has 15 residues. V was clipped by 7 bases and J by 4 bases; unmatched bases: 8. The CDR3 region is CASIMGTGGSTEAFF. CDR3 sequence (DNA): TGTGCCAGTATTATGGGGACAGGGGGGAGCACTGAAGCTTTCTTT.

V and J are TRBV5-4 and TRBJ2-7; 8 bases align to TRBD1. The V gene end was trimmed by 3 bases and the J gene end by 5 bases; junction bases not matched to a gene: 7. Germline V gene lookup returns CDR1 SGHNT and CDR2 YYREEE (reference sequence). There are 14 residues in the CDR3. The CDR3 is CASSSRTGSDEQYF. As DNA, the CDR3 is TGTGCCAGCAGCTCGAGGACAGGGAGCGACGAGCAGTACTTC.

The V gene is TRBV10-3, the J gene TRBJ2-7; 7 bases map to TRBD2. CDR3 size: 15 residues. Germline-derived CDR1 and CDR2 are ENHRY and SYGVKD. Trimming cost V 6 bases and J 0 bases; bases outside gene matches: 8. Here the CDR3 reads CAIRESGMGSYEQYF. The DNA of the CDR3 is TGTGCCATCAGGGAAAGCGGGATGGGCTCCTACGAGCAGTACTTC.

The chain joins TRBV7-8 to TRBJ1-3; 11 bases agree with TRBD1. This CDR3 has 15 residues. Germline lookup yields CDR1 SGHVS and CDR2 FQNEAQ. J gave up 4 bases and V 4 bases, and 3 bases lay outside the gene matches. CDR3 sequence: CASSWDRGKGNTIYF. The CDR3 nucleotides are TGTGCCAGCAGCTGGGACAGGGGGAAAGGAAACACCATATATTTT.

This chain connects TRBV3-1 (or the pseudogene TRBV3-2) to TRBJ2-3; D ambiguous. The CDR3 is 14 amino acids. Trimming removed 4 bases at V and 6 bases at J, with 14 bases between. The germline gives CDR1 LGHDT, CDR2 YNNKEL (reference sequence). The CDR3 nucleotides are TGTGCCAGCAGCCCTACTCCCTTCTCGGATACGCAGTATTTT. Protein sequence: CASSPTPFSDTQYF.

V usage is TRBV6-5 and J usage is TRBJ1-1; D might be TRBD1 (5 bases). CDR3 length equals 13 residues. Trimming took 11 bases from V and 3 from J, leaving 16 bases between them. Germline CDR1 MNHEY, CDR2 SVGAGI. The CDR3: CAGAGVAYTEAFF. CDR3 nucleotide sequence: TGTGCCGGGGCAGGAGTGGCCTACACTGAAGCTTTCTTT.

This chain uses TRBV5-5 with TRBJ1-2; tentatively, D is TRBD1 (6 bases). Trimming left V 6 bases short and J 8 bases short, with 23 bases between. Germline assignment: CDR1 SGHKS and CDR2 YYEKEE (reference sequence). The CDR3 is made up of 15 amino acids. The DNA of the CDR3 is TGTGCCAGCACCGCCCTGGGGGGCCCTGGGGACGGCTACACCTTC. Translation: CASTALGGPGDGYTF. The full variable domain, completed using reference TRBV5-5 and TRBJ1-2, is DAGVTQSPTHLIKTRGQQVTLRCSPISGHKSVSWYQQVLGQGPQFIFQYYEKEERGRGNFPDRFSARQFPNYSSELNVNALLLGDSALYLCASTALGGPGDGYTFGSGTRLTVV.

The rearrangement links TRBV18 to TRBJ2-7; tentative D call: TRBD2 (5 bases). V was trimmed by 3 bases and J by 4 bases, leaving 16 bases between them. Germline loops: CDR1 KGHSH, CDR2 LQKENI. This CDR3 spans 15 amino acids. CDR3 amino acids: CASSPSAGGSYEQYF. The CDR3 DNA reads TGTGCCAGCTCACCCTCGGCGGGCGGGTCGTACGAGCAGTACTTC.

As concerns this clone: The sample has other DNA sequences that encode this CDR3 too. This chain links TRBV30 with TRBJ1-1, with D hard to call. From germline, CDR1 is GTSNPN and CDR2 SVGIG (reference sequence). V was shortened by 0 bases and J by 2 bases, with 7 bases between the two germline ends. The CDR3 runs to 13 residues. The CDR3 sequence is CAWSVIGNTEAFF. The CDR3 DNA is TGTGCCTGGAGTGTTATCGGTAACACTGAAGCTTTCTTT.

This clone was seen just once. This rearrangement joins TRBV2 to TRBJ1-3; no clear D gene. Trimming took 3 bases from V and 2 from J, leaving 8 bases between them. This CDR3 contains 14 residues. The germline CDR1 and CDR2 sequences are SNHLY and FYNNEI. The DNA of the CDR3 is TGTGCCAGCAGTGAGAGATCCACTGGAAACACCATATATTTT. Translation gives CASSERSTGNTIYF.